This paragraph reports one T cell receptor beta chain. What it binds is unknown. Study processing details: Approximately 5.3x10^4 patient and roughly 9.6x10^4 healthy donor TCRbeta sequences came from Tregs. TCRdb's table, derived via immunoSEQ multiplex PCR, lists solely in-frame clones and lacks some. That table furnishes V, J and clone size, whereas the DNA furnished D and trimming. The sample records thousands of clones, 78% being singletons. This sample is drawn from a study of B cell selection in AIRE deficiency. Study-level points and caveats: Healthy Tconv contained 35% to 45% of shared healthy Treg sequences; only TCRbeta sequenced. Of several thousand shared Treg TCRbeta sequences, roughly 32% were healthy-only, approximately 9% patient-only. Roughly 28% of healthy-shared Treg TCRbeta sequences appeared in patient Tconv cells.

Sorted regulatory T cells were CD4-positive, CD25-high and CD127-low or negative. After removal of 0 bases from V and 8 bases from J, the junction contained 5 bases not matched to a gene. The CDR3 is made up of 14 amino acids. Germline V lookup: CDR1 SGHRS, CDR2 YFSETQ. The origin of this receptor is a human donor with AIRE deficiency. V gene TRBV5-1 combines with J gene TRBJ2-1; 7 bases match TRBD1. The sequencing sample was made of Tregs sorted from PBMCs. CDR3 sequence (DNA): TGCGCCAGCAGCTTGGTTAGGGACAGCGATGAGCAGTTCTTC. Its protein product is CASSLVRDSDEQFF. Using reference TRBV5-1 and TRBJ2-1 for the parts outside the CDR3, the full variable domain is KAGVTQTPRYLIKTRGQQVTLSCSPISGHRSVSWYQQTPGQGLQFLFEYFSETQRNKGNFPGRFSGRQFSNSRSEMNVSTLELGDSALYLCASSLVRDSDEQFFGPGTRLTVL.